The next 30 T cell receptor beta chains were all read from a single sample in a study of cytomegalovirus exposure and HLA in healthy donors. With 60 Vbeta and 13 Jbeta primers, the PCR was carried out. This table comes from immunoSEQ multiplex PCR, and its TCRdb copy is limited to in-frame clones, with some not included. The table shows about 140,000 clones, with roughly 80% occurring only once. Sequenced material: PBMCs. The origin of the receptors is a man in his forties or fifties in good health and CMV-seropositive.

The chain uses TRBV7-2 and TRBJ1-5; 9 bases are a match to TRBD1. Per the germline V gene, CDR1 is SGHTA and CDR2 is FQGNSA. V shed 1 base and J 5 bases; nucleotides not matched to a gene: 3. The CDR3 sequence is 15 residues long. The chain's CDR3 is CASSLDGTGYQPQHF. DNA of the CDR3: TGTGCCAGCAGCTTAGATGGGACAGGGTATCAGCCCCAGCATTTT.

Notes on this clone: Germline is not matched at one junction end, which may reflect a read error. This sample includes further DNA sequences coding for the same CDR3. The gene calls are TRBV6-5 and TRBJ1-3; tentatively, D is TRBD1 (6 bases). This CDR3 region has 13 residues. CDR1 and CDR2 (germline): MNHEY, SVGAGI. The CDR3 DNA sequence: TGTGCTAGCAGGGGCACAGCTGGAAACACCATATATTTT. Encoded protein: CASRGTAGNTIYF.

By proportion, this clone is medium-sized. This rearrangement joins TRBV7-9 to TRBJ2-7; D not resolved. The V gene's germline CDR1 is SEHNR and CDR2 FQNEAQ (reference sequence). This CDR3 spans 12 amino acids. Trimming removed 1 base from V and 3 bases from J, with 4 bases in between. The CDR3 loop reads CASSLVHYEQYF. Written as DNA, the CDR3 is TGTGCCAGCAGCTTAGTACACTACGAGCAGTACTTC.

The rearrangement links TRBV9 to TRBJ2-7, with D tentatively TRBD1 (5 bases). CDR1 and CDR2 (germline): SGDLS, YYNGEE. The ends were cut back, 0 bases at V and 5 bases at J, with 12 bases in the middle. The CDR3 is 14 residues long. DNA of the CDR3: TGTGCCAGCAGCGTAGAAGACAGTCCTAACGAGCAGTACTTC. Its protein is CASSVEDSPNEQYF.

This sequence joins TRBV9 and TRBJ1-2; possible D gene TRBD1, 5 bases. Trimming removed 3 bases from V and 1 base from J, with 10 bases in between. This CDR3 contains 14 residues. The germline gives CDR1 SGDLS, CDR2 YYNGEE. The CDR3 loop reads CASSGRGLNYGYTF. CDR3 in DNA: TGTGCCAGCAGCGGAAGGGGACTTAACTATGGCTACACCTTC.

The chain couples TRBV4-3 to TRBJ2-1; D is perhaps TRBD1 (7 bases). CDR3 size: 15 residues. V lost 6 bases, J lost 4 bases, and 16 bases lay in between. Germline assignment: CDR1 LGHNA and CDR2 YSLEER. This chain's CDR3 is CASSPQGGRYNEQFF. The CDR3 coding sequence is TGCGCCAGCAGTCCCCAGGGGGGCCGGTACAATGAGCAGTTCTTC.

The V call is TRBV18, the J call TRBJ1-4; TRBD1 matches at 11 bases. J lost 7 bases, V lost 4 bases, and 11 bases had no gene match. CDR3 length equals 17 residues. Looked up from germline, CDR1 is KGHSH and CDR2 is LQKENI. CDR3 DNA sequence: TGTGCCAGCTCACGTCTCGCCGGGACAGGGGGAGGTGAAAAACTGTTTTTT. The encoded protein is CASSRLAGTGGGEKLFF.

The V and J genes are TRBV4-1 and TRBJ2-1; 9 bases match TRBD1. The J segment lost 8 bases and the V segment lost 2 bases, leaving 1 base of the junction unmatched. The CDR3 contains 13 residues. Germline values: CDR1 MGHRA, CDR2 YSYEKL. CDR3 coding DNA: TGCGCCAGCAGCCAACGGACAGGGGATGAGCAGTTCTTC. Its translation is CASSQRTGDEQFF.

The V gene is TRBV19, the J gene TRBJ1-5, with a weak D call TRBD1 (5 bases). The germline gives CDR1 LNHDA, CDR2 SQIVND (reference sequence). This CDR3 is built from 14 residues. The germline V and J ends were trimmed by 9 bases and 0 bases, with 12 bases remaining between them. The CDR3 region has the DNA TGTGCCAGCGGGAGGGGAATTAGCAATCAGCCCCAGCATTTT. It codes for CASGRGISNQPQHF.

This chain connects TRBV19 to TRBJ2-3, with TRBD1 matching 7 bases. Unmatched junction bases numbered 8, after V lost 3 bases and J lost 5 bases. The CDR3 has 15 residues. Looked up from germline, CDR1 is LNHDA and CDR2 is SQIVND (reference sequence). The DNA for the CDR3 is TGTGCCAGTAGTATTCGACAGGGTATGGGAGATACGCAGTATTTT. This codes for CASSIRQGMGDTQYF.

The genes are TRBV15 and TRBJ1-5, with D tentatively TRBD1 (6 bases). The germline V and J ends were trimmed by 7 bases and 0 bases, with 10 bases remaining between them. Germline CDR1 is LNHNV and CDR2 is YYDKDF (reference sequence). The CDR3 extends over 14 amino acids. The CDR3 reads CATNRDTSNQPQHF. The CDR3 nucleotides read TGTGCCACCAATCGGGACACTAGCAATCAGCCCCAGCATTTT.

V is TRBV6-5 and J is TRBJ1-1, with D unresolved. This CDR3 has 14 amino acids. Germline CDR1 reads MNHEY; CDR2 reads SVGAGI. The V end was cut by 7 bases, the J end by 3 bases, with 15 bases between. CDR3 residues: CASIGRWRDTEAFF. The CDR3 bases are TGTGCCAGCATCGGACGGTGGAGGGACACTGAAGCTTTCTTT.

The chain has TRBV5-1 and TRBJ1-1; D perhaps matches TRBD1 (5 bases). CDR1 SGHRS and CDR2 YFSETQ come from the germline V gene. This CDR3 has 14 residues. Trimming cost V 1 base and J 5 bases, with 12 bases left between them. Here the CDR3 DNA reads TGCGCCAGCAGCTTGTCGCGGGGGGGGACTGAAGCTTTCTTT. Amino acids: CASSLSRGGTEAFF.

In nucleotides, the CDR3 is TGTGCCAGCAGCGCCTTAGGGGGAAATGAGCAGTTCTTC. This sequence encodes CASSALGGNEQFF. The chain is built from TRBV9 and TRBJ2-1; D is possibly TRBD1 (6 bases). V lost 3 bases and J lost 7, with 11 bases in between. Germline lookup yields CDR1 SGDLS and CDR2 YYNGEE. The CDR3 sequence is 13 residues long.

The chain employs TRBV7-8 and TRBJ2-7; 7 bases are shared with TRBD1. CDR1 is SGHVS and CDR2 is FQNEAQ in the germline V gene. The CDR3 runs to 13 residues. Trimming cost V 5 bases and J 2 bases; bases outside gene matches: 3. CDR3 DNA: TGTGCCAGCAGCCTGGGGACAGCCTACGAGCAGTACTTC. Translation: CASSLGTAYEQYF.

DNA for the CDR3: TGCGCCAGCAGCCAAGATGAAACCGGGAAAGCTTTCTTT. It specifies CASSQDETGKAFF. This chain joins TRBV4-1 and TRBJ1-1; no clear D gene. CDR3 length: 13 amino acids. Germline CDR1 is MGHRA and CDR2 is YSYEKL. V lost 0 bases and J lost 9, with 11 bases in between.

The CDR3 DNA follows: TGTGCCAGCAGCCTGGGGGCGCATAAAGATACGCAGTATTTT. Its protein product is CASSLGAHKDTQYF. V and J are TRBV6-5 and TRBJ2-3, with a possible D match to TRBD1 (6 bases). Between the trimmed V and J ends, which lost 6 bases and 5 bases, there was a span of 15 bases. Germline lookup yields CDR1 MNHEY and CDR2 SVGAGI. The CDR3 consists of 14 residues.

The CDR3 spells CASSIRTSGRYKVTNTGELFF. DNA for the CDR3: TGTGCCAGTAGTATAAGGACTAGCGGGAGGTATAAAGTTACGAACACCGGGGAGCTGTTTTTT. The chain has TRBV19 and TRBJ2-2; 14 nucleotides agree with TRBD2. The J segment lost 0 bases and the V segment lost 2 bases, leaving 11 bases of the junction unmatched. The CDR3 runs to 21 residues. CDR1 LNHDA and CDR2 SQIVND come from the germline V gene (reference sequence).

In this sample, this clone turned up a few times. The J gene is TRBJ2-1, the V gene TRBV9; D might be TRBD2 (7 bases). The CDR3 contains 16 residues. Trimming shortened V by 0 bases and J by 10 bases, and 20 bases separated the two germline ends. CDR1 and CDR2 from the germline V gene are SGDLS and YYNGEE. CDR3 region: CASSVDPAGARREQFF. The CDR3 DNA reads TGTGCCAGCAGCGTAGATCCGGCGGGGGCCCGGCGGGAGCAGTTCTTC.

The chain uses TRBV5-1 and TRBJ2-5; possibly TRBD2 for D (5 bases). This CDR3 has 16 residues. V shed 1 base and J shed 2 bases, with 15 bases lying between them. Germline CDR1 reads SGHRS; CDR2 reads YFSETQ. The CDR3 region is CASSLRGAAPQETQYF. In DNA, the CDR3 is TGCGCCAGCAGCTTGCGAGGAGCGGCCCCTCAAGAGACCCAGTACTTC.

This clone appeared once. This chain joins TRBV4-2 and TRBJ1-5, with D possibly matching TRBD1 (6 bases). The V gene's germline CDR1 is LGHNA and CDR2 YNFKEQ. CDR3 length: 16 residues. Trimming took off 4 bases at V and 0 bases at J, with 13 bases between the two ends. As DNA, the CDR3 is TGTGCCAGCAGCCGAGGGACACTTAATAGCAATCAGCCCCAGCATTTT. Translating it yields CASSRGTLNSNQPQHF.

The V call is TRBV10-2, the J call TRBJ2-4; D not certain. CDR1 and CDR2 from the germline V gene are WSHSY and SAAADI. Trimming removed 0 bases from V and 2 bases from J, with 11 bases in between. The CDR3 is 16 amino acids. CDR3 in amino acids: CASSESIIGPKNIQYF. DNA for the CDR3: TGCGCCAGCAGTGAGTCGATAATTGGCCCCAAAAACATTCAGTACTTC.

V is TRBV7-6 and J is TRBJ2-7; 10 nucleotides match TRBD2. V was pared by 2 bases and J by 3 bases, with 1 base of the junction left unmatched. Germline V gene sequence: CDR1 SGHVS, CDR2 FNYEAQ. The CDR3 runs 14 residues. In nucleotides, the CDR3 is TGTGCCAGCAGCTTAAGACTAGCGGGCTACGAGCAGTACTTC. Translating it yields CASSLRLAGYEQYF.

This rearrangement joins TRBV6-6 to TRBJ1-2, with a weak D call TRBD1 (6 bases). V dropped 4 bases and J dropped 6 bases, with 15 bases sitting between them. Germline CDR1 MNHNY, CDR2 SVGAGI (reference sequence). This CDR3 spans 14 amino acids. CDR3 in amino acids: CASSSRTEGNGYTF. CDR3 nucleotide sequence: TGTGCCAGCAGTTCCAGGACAGAAGGAAATGGCTACACCTTC.

The genes are TRBV5-4 and TRBJ2-2; D is uncertain. Trimming left V 0 bases short and J 5 bases short, with 11 bases between. Germline CDR1 is SGHNT and CDR2 is YYREEE (reference sequence). This CDR3 region has 15 residues. Written as DNA, the CDR3 is TGTGCCAGCAGCTTGGAATGGGCAGTTACCGGGGAGCTGTTTTTT. Amino acid sequence: CASSLEWAVTGELFF.

This chain uses TRBV14 with TRBJ1-2, with TRBD1 as a possible D gene (5 bases). The V end lost 0 bases, the J end lost 4 bases, and 12 bases lay between the germline ends. Germline CDR1 is SGHDN and CDR2 is FVKESK. The CDR3 covers 15 residues. CDR3 loop: CASSQDGAAFYGYTF. The CDR3 region has the DNA TGTGCCAGCAGCCAAGATGGGGCGGCTTTCTATGGCTACACCTTC.

J is TRBJ2-3 and V is TRBV7-3; D might be TRBD2 (5 bases). The CDR3 spans 15 residues. The V gene lost 4 bases and the J gene lost 2 bases, with 13 bases spanning the gap. CDR1 and CDR2 from the germline V gene are SGHTA and FQGTGA. The CDR3 DNA is TGTGCCAGCAGCTCAGGACTTTACCTCACAGATACGCAGTATTTT. This sequence encodes CASSSGLYLTDTQYF. The full variable domain, rest sourced from reference TRBV7-3 and TRBJ2-3, is GAGVSQTPSNKVTEKGKYVELRCDPISGHTALYWYRQSLGQGPEFLIYFQGTGAADDSGLPNDRFFAVRPEGSVSTLKIQRTERGDSAVYLCASSSGLYLTDTQYFGPGTRLTVL.

The V call is TRBV5-1, the J call TRBJ2-1; TRBD2 aligns across 14 bases. Per the germline V gene, CDR1 is SGHRS and CDR2 is YFSETQ. Trimming at V came to 4 bases and at J to 15 bases, leaving 6 bases not matched to a gene. The CDR3 length is 13 residues. CDR3 residues: CASSLTSGGAMFF. Here the CDR3 DNA reads TGCGCCAGCAGCCTGACTAGCGGGGGGGCCATGTTCTTC.

This rearrangement joins TRBV9 to TRBJ1-3, with D possibly being TRBD1 (5 bases). The CDR3 loop spans 16 amino acids. V lost 2 bases and J 0 bases, leaving 12 bases between the germline ends. In germline, CDR1 is SGDLS, CDR2 YYNGEE. CDR3 region: CASSVGGPTSGNTIYF. Here the CDR3 DNA reads TGTGCCAGCAGCGTGGGGGGTCCAACCTCTGGAAACACCATATATTTT.

In its sample, this clone was seen once. The CDR3 region is CASSYSGGTYNEQFF. CDR3 coding DNA: TGTGCCAGCAGTTACTCGGGGGGGACCTACAATGAGCAGTTCTTC. The gene calls are TRBV6-5 and TRBJ2-1, with TRBD2 matching 7 bases. The junction had 1 base not matched to a gene; V was cut back by 0 bases and J by 2 bases. CDR1 is MNHEY, CDR2 SVGAGI, per germline. The CDR3 totals 15 residues.